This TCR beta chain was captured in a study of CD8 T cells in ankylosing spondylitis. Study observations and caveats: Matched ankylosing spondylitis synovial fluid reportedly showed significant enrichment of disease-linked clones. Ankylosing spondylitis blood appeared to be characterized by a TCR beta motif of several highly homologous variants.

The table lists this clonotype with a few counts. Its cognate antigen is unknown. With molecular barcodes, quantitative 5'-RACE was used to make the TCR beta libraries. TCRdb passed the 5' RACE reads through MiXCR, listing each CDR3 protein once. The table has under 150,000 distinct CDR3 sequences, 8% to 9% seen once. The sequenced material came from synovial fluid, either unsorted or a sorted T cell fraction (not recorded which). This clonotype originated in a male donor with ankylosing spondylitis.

The DNA for the CDR3 is TGCAGTGCCCTGAACCAAATAGGGCACACCATATATTTT. This sequence encodes CSALNQIGHTIYF. The rearrangement uses TRBV20-1 and TRBJ1-3, with D hard to call. The CDR3 sequence is 13 residues long. Germline lookup yields CDR1 DFQATT and CDR2 SNEGSKA (reference sequence). V was pared by 6 bases and J by 8 bases, with 17 bases between.